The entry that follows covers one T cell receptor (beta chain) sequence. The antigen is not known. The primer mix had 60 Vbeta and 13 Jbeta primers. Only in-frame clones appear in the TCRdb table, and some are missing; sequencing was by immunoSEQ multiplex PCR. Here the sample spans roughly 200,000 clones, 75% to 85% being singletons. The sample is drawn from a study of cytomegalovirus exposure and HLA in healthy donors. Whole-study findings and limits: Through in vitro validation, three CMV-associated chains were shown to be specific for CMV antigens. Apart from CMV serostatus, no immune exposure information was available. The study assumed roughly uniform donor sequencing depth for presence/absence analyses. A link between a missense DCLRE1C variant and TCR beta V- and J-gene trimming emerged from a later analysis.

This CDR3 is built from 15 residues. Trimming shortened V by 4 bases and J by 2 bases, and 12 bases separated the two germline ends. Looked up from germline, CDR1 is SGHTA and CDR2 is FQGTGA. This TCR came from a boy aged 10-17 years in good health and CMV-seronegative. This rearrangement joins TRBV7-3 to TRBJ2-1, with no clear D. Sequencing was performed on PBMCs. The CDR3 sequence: CASSSDFGAYNEQFF. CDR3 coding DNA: TGTGCCAGCAGCTCCGATTTTGGAGCCTACAATGAGCAGTTCTTC.